The T cell receptor beta chain under discussion was sequenced for a study of tumor-infiltrating lymphocytes in primary liver carcinoma. Points from the study as a whole: Only about 7-25% of top clones were detected in each of the five tumor regions.

TCR beta cDNA was made from approximately 540 ng total RNA with a constant-region primer. Construction of TCR beta libraries relied on three successive nested multiplex PCR rounds employing slightly modified ARM-PCR. For roughly 10 cycles apiece, the opening two PCR rounds ran with TRBV1-TRBV30 forward primers and a C-beta reverse primer. A single record per CDR3 protein comes from TCRdb applying MiXCR to the multiplex PCR reads. Of about 54,000 distinct CDR3 sequences listed, over 65% were seen once; the top ten hold around 23%. Unsorted bulk tissue of about 17-32 mg yielded co-extracted RNA and DNA. For this clonotype: As yet, its antigen is unknown.

This CDR3 is built from 15 residues. J was trimmed by 7 bases and V by 4 bases; bases with no gene match: 8. Germline CDR1 KGHDR, CDR2 SFDVKD. The sample consisted of liver tumor tissue from sampling region 2. The sample's subset: tumor region T2, inferior pole. The chain links TRBV24-1 to TRBJ2-3, with 9 bases fitting TRBD1. The sequence derives from a man aged 40-49 years with primary liver carcinoma and hepatitis B virus infection. CDR3 protein: CATSEDRGSVYTQYF. The CDR3 DNA reads as TGTGCCACCAGTGAAGACAGGGGGAGCGTATATACGCAGTATTTT.